The T cell receptor (beta chain) under discussion was sequenced for a study of Ad26.COV2.S vaccination and SARS-CoV-2 variants (dated by TCRdb to about 2021). Concerning the study at large: Donors in the vaccine arm were drawn from COV1001, a phase I-IIa trial of Ad26.COV2.S in healthy adults that was multicentre, randomized, double-blind and placebo-controlled. Blinding of investigators to trial group allocation was maintained during experiments and outcome assessment. Dosing of Ad26.COV2.S was intramuscular, at either 5x10^10 or 1x10^11 viral particles, delivered as one shot or as two shots spaced 56 days apart. The TCR-sequenced set comprised approximately 32 samples: approximately 19 Ad26.COV2.S vaccine recipients, 5 placebo recipients and 8 SARS-CoV-2 convalescent individuals. TCRbeta repertoire sequencing was used to assess the specificity and breadth of SARS-CoV-2-reactive T cell receptors after Ad26.COV2.S vaccination. Participants in the trial were split at random into five groups of five each, receiving low-dose or high-dose Ad26.COV2.S once or twice, or else placebo on both occasions.

What the study reported, not specific to this receptor: Vaccine and placebo recipients had similar non-spike TCR breadth, a finding consistent with the vaccine containing only spike. According to the authors, total T cell responses may have been underestimated by the TCR breadth and depth analyses. After vaccination, spike-specific CD8+ and CD4+ T cell responses were reported to show substantial breadth. The study was not powered for comparison of responses between vaccine doses or regimens. Compared with placebo recipients, Ad26.COV2.S recipients showed higher spike-specific TCR breadth (P = 0.0014).

Explained via the paper, the treatment or condition label denotes: 15 to 20 received Ad26.COV2.S at low or high dose, single or two shots; 5 received placebo; per-sample allocation not given. For vaccine and placebo recipients, the sequenced repertoires came from samples collected on day 63 after the first injection. Between 29 July and 7 August 2020, Cohort 1b enrolled around 25 adults aged 18-55 years at one site in Boston, USA. As a vaccine, Ad26.COV2.S was a replication-incompetent adenovirus type 26 vector that expressed a prefusion-stabilized SARS-CoV-2 spike protein derived from the original Wuhan strain. A remark on this clone: The specificity of this receptor is unknown. No much larger clonotype is one base removed from it; base qualities were not supplied.

Deletion took 9 bases off V and 1 base off J, with a span of 10 bases between the germline ends. Including the terminal cysteine and phenylalanine, the CDR3 comprises 13 residues. The sequence is cut down to CDR3 DNA, 39 bases in frame from base 1. The germline V gene gives CDR1 as SNHLY and CDR2 as FYNNEI. The immunoSEQ Assay was the method used to sequence TCRbeta CDR3 regions. After extraction, genomic DNA underwent amplification by bias-controlled multiplex PCR, followed by high-throughput sequencing. The authors' analysis ran thus. To quantify the absolute abundance of every unique TCRbeta CDR3 region, sequences were collapsed and filtered. T cell fraction was estimated by normalizing TCRbeta template counts to usable DNA, which was measured by amplifying reference genes present in all nucleated cells. Repertoire TCRs were annotated as SARS-CoV-2-specific by exact matching of V gene, CDR3 amino acid sequence and J gene to a known reactive TCR set. The reference SARS-CoV-2 TCR set was derived from MIRA and filtered for enrichment in COVID-19-positive ImmuneCODE repertoires, a step that removed public or cross-reactive TCRs. Drawing on the MIRA antigens, annotated TCRs were analysed further at the level of specific ORF or position within ORF. Depth was the summed frequency of annotated unique rearrangements, while breadth was defined as annotated unique rearrangements over total unique productive rearrangements. TCR breadth was compared between groups using two-sided Wilcoxon rank-sum tests. This is the immuneACCESS table as TCRdb keeps it, with only in-frame sequences that have V and J called. A part of the clones is gone; compared with another copy, unresolved V genes explain less than half, and the rest is unexplained. V and J calls plus clone size are reproduced from that table; the DNA served to infer D and trimming. This sample is represented by some 390,000 clones; 75% to 90% of them were singletons. The ten largest clones represent under 2% of the sample.

The sequences come from peripheral blood, collected in a trial of Ad26.COV2.S vaccine versus placebo. This clonotype originated in a person between 18 and 60 years old who received the Ad26.COV2.S COVID-19 vaccine or a placebo. The sequence joins TRBV2 to TRBJ2-1; the D region possibly corresponds to TRBD2 (5 bases align). The CDR3 region has the sequence CASSGGSYNEQFF. At the DNA level, the sequence is TGTGCCAGTTCCGGCGGGTCCTACAATGAGCAGTTCTTC.